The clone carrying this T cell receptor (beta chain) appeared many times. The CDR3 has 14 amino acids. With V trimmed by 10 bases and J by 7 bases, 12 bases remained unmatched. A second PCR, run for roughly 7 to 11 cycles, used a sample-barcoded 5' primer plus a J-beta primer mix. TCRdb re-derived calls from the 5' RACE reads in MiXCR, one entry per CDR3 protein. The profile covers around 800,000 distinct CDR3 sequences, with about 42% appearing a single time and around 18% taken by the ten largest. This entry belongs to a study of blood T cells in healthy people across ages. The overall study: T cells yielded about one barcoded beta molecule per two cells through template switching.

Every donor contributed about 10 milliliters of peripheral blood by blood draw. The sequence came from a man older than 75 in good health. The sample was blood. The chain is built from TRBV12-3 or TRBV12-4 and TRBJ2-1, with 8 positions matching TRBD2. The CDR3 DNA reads TGTGCCACCCTGGTAAGCGGGAGAGATAATGAGCAGTTCTTC. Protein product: CATLVSGRDNEQFF.